This T cell receptor (beta chain) was captured by sequencing in a study of blood T cell repertoires in COVID-19. Study at large: COVID-19 samples from acute and convalescent phases originated in the United States, Italy and Spain. T cells, B-cell-depleted T cells, or PBMCs supplied cDNA or gDNA.

Study processing details: Estimated nucleated cell counts came from reference gene primer amplification. The protocol was immunoSEQ multiplex PCR, while the TCRdb copy is restricted to in-frame clones and leaves out a portion. V, J and clone size were drawn from that table, and D and trimming were deduced from the DNA. This sample has some 220,000 clones, with about three quarters found just once. This CDR3 has 13 amino acids. V trimming: 4 bases; J trimming: 10 bases; junction bases outside the gene matches: 9. Germline lookup yields CDR1 KGHSH and CDR2 LQKENI. V is TRBV18 and J is TRBJ1-2; TRBD1 matches 7 bases. Sequencing used peripheral blood. The receptor's source is a woman in her seventies with acute or convalescent COVID-19. The CDR3 is CASSLQSDRDYTF. CDR3 DNA: TGTGCCAGCTCACTCCAGTCAGACAGGGACTACACCTTC. The full variable domain, with the rest looked up from reference TRBV18 and TRBJ1-2, is NAGVMQNPRHLVRRRGQEARLRCSPMKGHSHVYWYRQLPEEGLKFMVYLQKENIIDESGMPKERFSAEFPKEGPSILRIQQVVRGDSAAYFCASSLQSDRDYTFGSGTRLTVV.